One and the same sample provided the 8 T cell receptor beta chains below, sequenced in a study of tumor and adjacent non-tumor tissue in lung cancer. This sample's RNA came from whole unsorted tissue. A modified ARM-PCR protocol with three rounds of nested PCR amplified TCRbeta. TCRdb re-derived calls from the multiplex PCR reads in MiXCR, one entry per CDR3 protein. This sample has about 93,000 distinct CDR3 sequences; about 70% occur once, and the top ten carry roughly 18%. The sample was lung tumor tissue. These receptors all come from a man between 60 and 75 years old with non-small cell lung cancer.

On this clonotype: Since no conserved phenylalanine or tryptophan closes the CDR3, a read error is the likely cause. The J gene is TRBJ2-3, the V gene TRBV4-1; the D gene is possibly TRBD1 (5 bases). This CDR3 is built from 16 residues. V gave up 3 bases and J gave up 1 base, with 14 bases separating them. Germline loops: CDR1 MGHRA, CDR2 YSYEKL. The CDR3 DNA sequence: TGCGCCAGCAGCCAGGACACAAGCCGGGGCACAGATACGCAGTATCTT. Translation gives CASSQDTSRGTDTQYL.

This clonotype was recorded many times. The rearrangement links TRBV6-2 or TRBV6-3 to TRBJ1-3; maybe TRBD1 (5 bases). Trimming pared 2 bases from V and 7 bases from J, leaving 12 bases between. The CDR3 covers 14 residues. Germline V gene sequence: CDR1 MNHEY, CDR2 SVGEGT. DNA for the CDR3: TGTGCCAGCAGTTACGGAGGACACTTCAACACCATATATTTT. It yields the protein CASSYGGHFNTIYF.

Note on this clonotype: The junction does not match germline at one end; this may be a read error. The V call is TRBV6-5, the J call TRBJ1-5; weak D call: TRBD1 (5 bases). Germline assignment: CDR1 MNHEY and CDR2 SVGAGI. The CDR3 has 15 residues. CDR3 coding DNA: TGTGCCAGCAGGAGGGACTTTTATAGCAGTCAGCCCCAGAATTTT. This gives the protein CASRRDFYSSQPQNF.

In regard to this clonotype: A read error may be the cause here, since a much bigger clone is one base away. The chain is built from TRBV6-6 and TRBJ1-6; D not certain. This CDR3 is 15 amino acids long. Germline V gene sequence: CDR1 MNHNY, CDR2 SVGAGI (reference sequence). The CDR3 sequence is CASRYSAHNNSPLHF. Written as DNA, the CDR3 is TGTGCCAGCAGATACTCGGCACACAATAATTCACCCCTCCACTTT.

Points on this clonotype: Germline and junction disagree at one end, which may indicate a read error. The V gene is TRBV29-1, the J gene TRBJ2-5; TRBD2 matches at 8 bases. The CDR3 consists of 15 residues. Germline assignment: CDR1 SQVTM and CDR2 ANQGSEA. The chain's CDR3 is CSVCKTGGPTETQYF. In DNA form, the CDR3 reads TGCAGCGTTTGTAAAACGGGAGGGCCGACAGAGACCCAATACTTC.

The V and J genes are TRBV6-6 and TRBJ2-2; D ambiguous. The CDR3 has 13 amino acids. Germline V gives CDR1 MNHNY, CDR2 SVGAGI (reference sequence). V was cut by 8 bases and J by 8 bases, with 15 bases left in between. CDR3 region: CASGFTGGGELFF. CDR3 bases: TGTGCCAGCGGTTTCACTGGTGGAGGGGAGCTGTTTTTT.

The chain carries TRBV20-1 and TRBJ2-1; D not resolved. Trimming removed 1 base at V and 12 bases at J, with 19 bases between. This CDR3 is 14 amino acids long. CDR1 DFQATT and CDR2 SNEGSKA come from the germline V gene (reference sequence). CDR3 DNA sequence: TGCAGTGCTAGAGGTTTAGCAGGTGTCCATGTGCAGTTCTTC. Protein sequence: CSARGLAGVHVQFF.

This clonotype was found many times. The rearrangement links TRBV28 to TRBJ2-3; 11 bases map to TRBD2. V shed 6 bases and J 4 bases; nucleotides not matched to a gene: 9. The length of the CDR3 is 16 residues. CDR1 MDHEN and CDR2 SYDVKM come from the germline V gene. The chain's CDR3 is CASRPTSGSRSDTQYF. The CDR3 bases are TGTGCCAGCAGACCCACTAGCGGGAGCAGATCAGATACGCAGTATTTT.